One sample yielded the 24 T cell receptor beta chains listed below, sequenced in a study of OX40 agonist ivuxolimab in advanced cancers. This table comes from immunoSEQ multiplex PCR, and its TCRdb copy is limited to in-frame clones, with some not included. In the table there are 65,000 to 90,000 clones, roughly 86% of which are singletons. The sequences come from CD4+ or CD8+ T cells sorted from blood, collected in a trial of the OX40 agonist ivuxolimab. The receptors come from an adult with an advanced solid tumor such as melanoma, head and neck, liver or kidney cancer.

This clone appeared once. The V and J genes are TRBV28 and TRBJ1-2; 12 bases map to TRBD1. Germline V gene lookup returns CDR1 MDHEN and CDR2 SYDVKM. Losses at the gene ends were 6 bases for V and 4 bases for J; bases not matched to a gene: 9. The CDR3 contains 16 residues. The CDR3 loop reads CASRPPGTGGSYGYTF. In DNA form, the CDR3 reads TGTGCCAGCAGGCCACCCGGGACAGGGGGCTCCTATGGCTACACCTTC.

The gene calls are TRBV5-1 and TRBJ1-3; D gene uncertain. Between the trimmed V and J ends, which lost 3 bases and 0 bases, there was a span of 7 bases. The CDR3 contains 14 residues. CDR1 SGHRS and CDR2 YFSETQ come from the germline V gene. This CDR3 is CASSSGPSGNTIYF. The CDR3 DNA reads as TGCGCCAGCAGCTCCGGGCCCTCTGGAAACACCATATATTTT. The whole variable domain, filled in from reference TRBV5-1 and TRBJ1-3, reads KAGVTQTPRYLIKTRGQQVTLSCSPISGHRSVSWYQQTPGQGLQFLFEYFSETQRNKGNFPGRFSGRQFSNSRSEMNVSTLELGDSALYLCASSSGPSGNTIYFGEGSWLTVV.

This chain's CDR3 is CASRRLAGETQYF. The CDR3 DNA reads as TGTGCCAGCAGGCGACTAGCAGGGGAGACCCAGTACTTC. The chain carries TRBV6-5 and TRBJ2-5; 7 bases agree with TRBD2. The V gene's germline CDR1 is MNHEY and CDR2 SVGAGI. CDR3 size: 13 residues. Trimming at V came to 6 bases and at J to 5 bases, leaving 6 bases not matched to a gene.

This chain connects TRBV28 to TRBJ1-5; D might be TRBD1 (5 bases). This CDR3 contains 18 residues. V shed 6 bases and J shed 0 bases, with 21 bases lying between them. Germline loops: CDR1 MDHEN, CDR2 SYDVKM. In DNA, the CDR3 is TGTGCCAGCAGCACTAACCCGGGACGTCGGATTAGCAATCAGCCCCAGCATTTT. Translating it yields CASSTNPGRRISNQPQHF.

The chain combines TRBV5-5 with TRBJ1-1; D gene uncertain. The V and J ends lost 2 bases and 0 bases respectively, with 5 bases between them. The CDR3 totals 13 residues. In germline, CDR1 is SGHKS, CDR2 YYEKEE (reference sequence). The CDR3 loop reads CASSFVVNTEAFF. The DNA of the CDR3 is TGTGCCAGCAGCTTTGTAGTGAACACTGAAGCTTTCTTT.

The rearrangement links TRBV28 to TRBJ1-3; TRBD1 matches at 7 bases. The J segment lost 4 bases and the V segment lost 7 bases, leaving 10 bases of the junction unmatched. CDR1 and CDR2 (germline): MDHEN, SYDVKM. This CDR3 spans 15 amino acids. Here the CDR3 DNA reads TGTGCCAGCACCCTAAACAGGGGTGTCGGAAACACCATATATTTT. Translating gives CASTLNRGVGNTIYF.

The chain has TRBV5-5 and TRBJ2-1; 10 nucleotides align to TRBD1. The germline V gene has CDR1 SGHKS and CDR2 YYEKEE (reference sequence). V dropped 4 bases and J dropped 6; count of bases not matched to a gene: 4. The CDR3 has 14 residues. The CDR3 region is CASSGTGVRNEQFF. DNA of the CDR3: TGTGCCAGCAGCGGGACAGGGGTTCGCAATGAGCAGTTCTTC.

This chain connects TRBV9 to TRBJ1-1; TRBD1 matches 10 bases. The germline gives CDR1 SGDLS, CDR2 YYNGEE. The CDR3 has 19 amino acids. V dropped 0 bases and J dropped 4; count of bases not matched to a gene: 15. CDR3 sequence reads: CASSVASDRGQLFFTEAFF. In DNA, the CDR3 is TGTGCCAGCAGCGTAGCCTCCGACAGGGGGCAATTATTTTTCACTGAAGCTTTCTTT.

The J gene is TRBJ1-4, the V gene TRBV7-9; no clear D gene. CDR3 length: 15 residues. Germline V lookup: CDR1 SEHNR, CDR2 FQNEAQ (reference sequence). V was pared by 1 base and J by 5 bases, with 11 bases between. CDR3 in amino acids: CASSLGNWGNEKLFF. The CDR3 nucleotides are TGTGCCAGCAGCTTAGGAAACTGGGGAAATGAAAAACTGTTTTTT.

The chain uses TRBV15 and TRBJ2-2; 9 bases line up with TRBD1. The V gene end was trimmed by 2 bases and the J gene end by 4 bases; junction bases not matched to a gene: 5. The germline CDR1 and CDR2 sequences are LNHNV and YYDKDF (reference sequence). The CDR3 consists of 16 residues. Written as DNA, the CDR3 is TGTGCCACCAGCAGACGACAGGGGGAGACCACCGGGGAGCTGTTTTTT. It yields the protein CATSRRQGETTGELFF.

This rearrangement joins TRBV5-4 to TRBJ1-2; 8 bases match TRBD1. The CDR3 sequence is 14 residues long. From germline, CDR1 is SGHNT and CDR2 YYREEE (reference sequence). J was trimmed by 4 bases and V by 2 bases; bases with no gene match: 4. CDR3 protein: CASSFPDRAYGYTF. The CDR3, as DNA: TGTGCCAGCAGCTTCCCGGACAGGGCCTATGGCTACACCTTC.

This clone was observed a handful of times. V and J are TRBV15 and TRBJ1-6; D gene uncertain. The CDR3 covers 12 residues. The germline V gene encodes CDR1 LNHNV and CDR2 YYDKDF (reference sequence). Trimming took off 5 bases at V and 3 bases at J, with 2 bases between the two ends. CDR3 DNA sequence: TGTGCCACCAGCCACTATAATTCACCCCTCCACTTT. Encoded protein: CATSHYNSPLHF.

The rearrangement uses TRBV5-6 and TRBJ1-2, with 10 bases that match TRBD1. J was trimmed by 5 bases and V by 5 bases; bases with no gene match: 6. Looked up from germline, CDR1 is SGHDT and CDR2 is YYEEEE. This CDR3 has 14 residues. DNA of the CDR3: TGTGCCAGCAGTCTGACAGGGGGCGCATATGGCTACACCTTC. Its translation: CASSLTGGAYGYTF.

CDR3 sequence: CASSPSGEANYGYTF. The CDR3 nucleotides read TGCGCCAGCAGCCCATCAGGGGAAGCTAACTATGGCTACACCTTC. This chain connects TRBV5-1 to TRBJ1-2; TRBD1 might be the D (6 bases). Germline V gene lookup returns CDR1 SGHRS and CDR2 YFSETQ. V lost 4 bases to trimming and J lost 0 bases, with 13 bases between them. The CDR3 has 15 amino acids.

V is TRBV27 and J is TRBJ2-1; TRBD2 matches 8 bases. Germline trimming cut 2 bases from V and 2 bases from J; bases unmatched to any gene: 5. The germline CDR1 and CDR2 sequences are MNHEY and SMNVEV (reference sequence). This CDR3 is 16 amino acids long. CDR3 amino acids: CASSLESGSPYNEQFF. The DNA for the CDR3 is TGTGCCAGCAGTTTAGAAAGCGGGAGCCCCTACAATGAGCAGTTCTTC.

V usage is TRBV5-6 and J usage is TRBJ1-1; TRBD1 might be the D (5 bases). Germline lookup yields CDR1 SGHDT and CDR2 YYEEEE. V gave up 3 bases and J gave up 7 bases, with 13 bases separating them. CDR3 length: 13 amino acids. The DNA of the CDR3 is TGTGCCAGCAGCTCTTATGGCAGGGATGAAGCTTTCTTT. Its translation: CASSSYGRDEAFF. The entire variable domain, with the rest obtained from reference TRBV5-6 and TRBJ1-1, is as follows: DAGVTQSPTHLIKTRGQQVTLRCSPKSGHDTVSWYQQALGQGPQFIFQYYEEEERQRGNFPDRFSGHQFPNYSSELNVNALLLGDSALYLCASSSYGRDEAFFGQGTRLTVV.

V usage is TRBV19 and J usage is TRBJ1-5; TRBD1 matches 7 bases. V dropped 4 bases and J dropped 7; count of bases not matched to a gene: 10. The CDR3 contains 15 residues. Germline V gene data show CDR1 as LNHDA and CDR2 as SQIVND (reference sequence). CDR3 protein: CASSTPQGWAQPQHF. The CDR3 coding sequence is TGTGCCAGTAGTACGCCACAGGGGTGGGCGCAGCCCCAGCATTTT.

This clone was seen only a few times. The CDR3 loop is CASSLRETGELFF. The CDR3 nucleotides read TGTGCCAGCTCCCTGAGGGAGACCGGGGAGCTGTTTTTT. The V and J genes are TRBV18 and TRBJ2-2; a weak D match, TRBD2 (5 bases). V lost 6 bases and J 5 bases, leaving 10 bases between the germline ends. Germline V gene data show CDR1 as KGHSH and CDR2 as LQKENI. The CDR3 totals 13 residues.

The rearrangement uses TRBV28 and TRBJ2-1; 7 bases align to TRBD2. The CDR3 contains 15 residues. Losses at the gene ends were 6 bases for V and 7 bases for J; bases not matched to a gene: 12. The germline CDR1 and CDR2 sequences are MDHEN and SYDVKM. DNA for the CDR3: TGTGCCAGCAGGATGAGGGAGGGTTTAGGGAATGAGCAGTTCTTC. Its translation: CASRMREGLGNEQFF.

The chain is built from TRBV4-3 and TRBJ1-1, with 9 bases aligning to TRBD1. CDR1 and CDR2 (germline): LGHNA, YSLEER. This CDR3 is built from 15 residues. V trimming: 1 base; J trimming: 6 bases; junction bases outside the gene matches: 6. The CDR3 bases are TGCGCCAGCAGCCAAGCACAGGGGGCTTTCGCTGAAGCTTTCTTT. Protein product: CASSQAQGAFAEAFF.

J is TRBJ1-1 and V is TRBV6-6; D gene unclear. Trimming removed 3 bases at V and 8 bases at J, with 10 bases between. CDR3 size: 12 residues. The germline CDR1 and CDR2 sequences are MNHNY and SVGAGI (reference sequence). The CDR3 coding sequence is TGTGCCAGCAGTTATATCGGGTTCGAAGCTTTCTTT. Amino acids: CASSYIGFEAFF.

The V gene is TRBV7-2, the J gene TRBJ1-2; D uncertain. Germline V gene data show CDR1 as SGHTA and CDR2 as FQGNSA. V gave up 3 bases and J gave up 3 bases, with 11 bases separating them. The CDR3 totals 14 residues. CDR3 bases: TGTGCCAGCAGCTTCAAACTTCCGGACTATGGCTACACCTTC. Encoded protein: CASSFKLPDYGYTF. The full variable domain, with the rest looked up from reference TRBV7-2 and TRBJ1-2, is GAGVSQSPSNKVTEKGKDVELRCDPISGHTALYWYRQSLGQGLEFLIYFQGNSAPDKSGLPSDRFSAERTGGSVSTLTIQRTQQEDSAVYLCASSFKLPDYGYTFGSGTRLTVV.

The genes are TRBV2 and TRBJ2-7; the D gene is possibly TRBD1 (6 bases). V gave up 4 bases and J gave up 5 bases, with 18 bases separating them. CDR1 and CDR2 from the germline V gene are SNHLY and FYNNEI. This CDR3 spans 15 amino acids. CDR3 bases: TGTGCCAGCAGTGTGCGGAGACAGGTTAGACACGAGCAGTACTTC. This sequence encodes CASSVRRQVRHEQYF.

The chain is built from TRBV4-1 and TRBJ2-3, with D perhaps matching TRBD2 (6 bases). Looked up from germline, CDR1 is MGHRA and CDR2 is YSYEKL. CDR3 length equals 17 residues. Trimming stripped 3 bases from V and 2 bases from J, with 18 bases between. The CDR3 coding sequence is TGCGCCAGCAGCCATCCTCCCCAGCGGGCCAACACAGATACGCAGTATTTT. This translates into CASSHPPQRANTDTQYF.